This TCR beta chain was retrieved from a study of CD8 T cells in Susac syndrome. TEMRA cells were enriched by FACS, while CD8+ and CD4+ T cells were obtained through a negative isolation that was performed magnetically. The CDR3 sequence is 13 residues long. Per the germline V gene, CDR1 is SQVTM and CDR2 is ANQGSEA. The J segment lost 7 bases and the V segment lost 5 bases, leaving 7 bases of the junction unmatched. RNA totalling about 0.45 to 1 ug underwent reverse transcription with random hexamers. TCR beta CDR3 was amplified by immunoSEQ covering 54 Vbeta and 13 Jbeta. TCRdb ran MiXCR on the immunoSEQ multiplex PCR reads and lists one entry per CDR3 protein. The sample contains around 200,000 distinct CDR3 sequences, 90% to 95% of which appear only once.

The gene calls are TRBV29-1 and TRBJ2-2; TRBD1 matches 7 bases. The receptor was isolated from a human donor in good health. The source material was CD4+ T cells from PBMCs. The CDR3 here is CSVSVGGIGELFF. The CDR3 region has the DNA TGCAGCGTTTCGGTAGGGGGCATCGGGGAGCTGTTTTTT.